These 5 T cell receptor beta chains were all obtained from the same sample, sequenced in a study of CD4 T cells in relation to SARS-CoV-2 and coronaviruses (dated by TCRdb to 2020 to 2023). CD4+ T cells from unexposed donors were collected before the COVID-19 pandemic (2011-2018). Following 10 days of culture, the EasySep CD4+ T cell isolation kit was used to isolate CD4+ T cells. These TCRs' antigens remain unknown. Library generation was performed with the immunoSEQ multiplex PCR assay. TCRdb obtained this table from immuneACCESS and retained in-frame rearrangements with V and J assigned. These tables miss some clones; where compared with another copy, unresolved V genes account for less than half of the shortfall, and the remainder is unexplained. For this sample the table gives some 28,000 clones, of which 74% were detected only once. Clones ranked in the top ten supply around 25% of the sample.

Specimen: CD4+ T cells from PBMCs, cultured in vitro. Receptor source: a human donor in good health.

The table lists this clone with a few counts. The chain couples TRBV7-8 to TRBJ1-5, with D possibly TRBD1 on 6 matching bases. From germline, CDR1 is SGHVS and CDR2 FQNEAQ. V was pared by 1 base and J by 0 bases, with 13 bases between. The CDR3 runs to 17 residues. The CDR3: CASSLVGGIHSNQPQHF. The CDR3 DNA follows: TGTGCCAGCAGCTTAGTGGGGGGCATTCATAGCAATCAGCCCCAGCATTTT.

The genes are TRBV5-1 and TRBJ1-1, with D perhaps matching TRBD1 (6 bases). This CDR3 has 15 residues. Germline V lookup: CDR1 SGHRS, CDR2 YFSETQ. Trimming removed 0 bases from V and 5 bases from J, with 14 bases in between. CDR3 amino acids: CASSLEVGRGTEAFF. The CDR3 DNA follows: TGCGCCAGCAGCTTGGAGGTAGGGAGGGGGACTGAAGCTTTCTTT.

This clone has a handful of counts. This chain connects TRBV12-3 or TRBV12-4 to TRBJ1-1; unclear D gene. V lost 8 bases to trimming and J lost 1 base, with 11 bases between them. The CDR3 contains 13 residues. In DNA form, the CDR3 reads TGTGCCAGCGGGTTTGACGCGAACACTGAAGCTTTCTTT. It encodes CASGFDANTEAFF.

This clone was detected a few times. This chain uses TRBV7-9 with TRBJ1-2; unclear D gene. V dropped 1 base and J dropped 8 bases, with 8 bases sitting between them. There are 12 residues in the CDR3. Germline CDR1 and CDR2: SEHNR and FQNEAQ (reference sequence). CDR3 sequence (DNA): TGTGCCAGCAGCTTAGATAGCCCCGGCTACACCTTC. Its protein is CASSLDSPGYTF.

The chain links TRBV19 to TRBJ2-7; TRBD1 matches 10 bases. Looked up from germline, CDR1 is LNHDA and CDR2 is SQIVND (reference sequence). The CDR3 length is 13 residues. The junction had 2 bases not matched to a gene; V was cut back by 7 bases and J by 2 bases. The CDR3 coding sequence is TGTGCCAGTAAAGGGACAGGGGCCTACGAGCAGTACTTC. Its translation: CASKGTGAYEQYF.